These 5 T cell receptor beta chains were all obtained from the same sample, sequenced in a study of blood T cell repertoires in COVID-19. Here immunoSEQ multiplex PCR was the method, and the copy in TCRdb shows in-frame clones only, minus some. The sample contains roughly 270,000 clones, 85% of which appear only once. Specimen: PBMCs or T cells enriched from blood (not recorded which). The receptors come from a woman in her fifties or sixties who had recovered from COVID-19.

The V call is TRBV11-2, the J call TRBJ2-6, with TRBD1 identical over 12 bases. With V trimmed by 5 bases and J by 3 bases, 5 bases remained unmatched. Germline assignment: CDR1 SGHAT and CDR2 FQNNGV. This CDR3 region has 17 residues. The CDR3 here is CASSGGQGARGANVLTF. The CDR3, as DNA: TGTGCCAGCAGCGGGGGACAGGGGGCGCGTGGGGCCAACGTCCTGACTTTC.

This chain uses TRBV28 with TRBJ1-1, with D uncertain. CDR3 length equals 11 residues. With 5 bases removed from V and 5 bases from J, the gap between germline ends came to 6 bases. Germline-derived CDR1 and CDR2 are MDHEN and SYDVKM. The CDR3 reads CASSLYTEAFF. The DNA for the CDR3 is TGTGCCAGCAGTCTTTATACTGAAGCTTTCTTT.

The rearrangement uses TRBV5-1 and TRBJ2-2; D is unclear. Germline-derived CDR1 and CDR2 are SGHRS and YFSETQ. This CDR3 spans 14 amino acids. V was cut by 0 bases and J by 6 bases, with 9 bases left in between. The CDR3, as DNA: TGCGCCAGCAGCTTGGCAGCTGGGCCCGGGGAGCTGTTTTTT. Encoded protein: CASSLAAGPGELFF.

Here the CDR3 reads CASSIDLPGTYEQYF. Written as DNA, the CDR3 is TGTGCCAGTAGTATAGATCTCCCAGGCACCTACGAGCAGTACTTC. The chain has TRBV19 and TRBJ2-7, with D unclear. From germline, CDR1 is LNHDA and CDR2 SQIVND (reference sequence). The CDR3 has 15 residues. Between the trimmed V and J ends, which lost 0 bases and 2 bases, there was a span of 11 bases.

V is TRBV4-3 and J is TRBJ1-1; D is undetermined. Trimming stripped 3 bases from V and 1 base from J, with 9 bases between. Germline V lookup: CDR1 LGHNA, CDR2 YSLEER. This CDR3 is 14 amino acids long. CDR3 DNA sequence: TGCGCCAGCAGCCAGCGATTTGCGAACACTGAAGCTTTCTTT. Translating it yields CASSQRFANTEAFF.